This entry features one T cell receptor (beta chain) sequence. This sample is part of a study of identical twins. The CDR3 spans 16 residues. From germline, CDR1 is KGHDR and CDR2 SFDVKD. V was pared by 0 bases and J by 7 bases, with 18 bases between. TCRdb re-called the 5' RACE reads with MiXCR, one entry per CDR3 protein. Of approximately 890,000 distinct CDR3 sequences in the sample, approximately 13% were seen once. The sample was also reused in another study, on yellow fever vaccine responses in identical twins.

This TCR was sampled from a woman aged 18-35 years in good health. The sequenced material came from PBMCs. This sequence joins TRBV24-1 and TRBJ2-7; D may be TRBD2 (5 bases). The CDR3 loop reads CATSDLQEAHLGEQYF. CDR3 nucleotides: TGTGCCACCAGTGATTTGCAGGAGGCCCACCTAGGGGAGCAGTACTTC.